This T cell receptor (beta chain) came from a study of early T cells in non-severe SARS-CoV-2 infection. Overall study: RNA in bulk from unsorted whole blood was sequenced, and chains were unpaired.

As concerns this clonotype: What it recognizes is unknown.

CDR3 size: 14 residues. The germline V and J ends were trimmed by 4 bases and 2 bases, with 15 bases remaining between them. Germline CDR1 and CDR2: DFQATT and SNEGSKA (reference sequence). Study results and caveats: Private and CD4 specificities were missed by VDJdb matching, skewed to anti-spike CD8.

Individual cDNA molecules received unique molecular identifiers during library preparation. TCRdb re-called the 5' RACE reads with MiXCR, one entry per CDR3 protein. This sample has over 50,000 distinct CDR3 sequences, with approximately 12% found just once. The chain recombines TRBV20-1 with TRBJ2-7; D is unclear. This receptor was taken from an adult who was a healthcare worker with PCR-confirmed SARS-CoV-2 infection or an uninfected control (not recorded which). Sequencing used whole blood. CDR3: CSATSRQRAYEQYF. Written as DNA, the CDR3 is TGCAGTGCTACGTCAAGGCAGCGTGCCTACGAGCAGTACTTC.